Below are 13 T cell receptor beta chains sequenced from a single sample in a study of T cell clonotyping in hematopoietic cell transplantation. Libraries were prepared by immunoSEQ multiplex PCR; TCRdb keeps only in-frame clonotypes and omits some of them. The sample has about 36,000 clones, over 70% seen once. The sample taken for sequencing was peripheral blood mononuclear cells. These receptors all stem from a woman aged 40 to 50 in good health. Some clones in this sample may be carry-over from other donors' samples.

This chain links TRBV7-9 with TRBJ2-7, with no clear D. CDR3 size: 13 residues. V lost 1 base and J lost 7, with 11 bases in between. Germline V gene lookup returns CDR1 SEHNR and CDR2 FQNEAQ (reference sequence). In DNA form, the CDR3 reads TGTGCCAGCAGCTTAGGGGCGCGGTCGGAGCAGTACTTC. Translated, it gives CASSLGARSEQYF. Full variable domain (missing parts from reference TRBV7-9 and TRBJ2-7): DTGVSQNPRHKITKRGQNVTFRCDPISEHNRLYWYRQTLGQGPEFLTYFQNEAQLEKSRLLSDRFSAERPKGSFSTLEIQRTEQGDSAMYLCASSLGARSEQYFGPGTRLTVT.

The V and J genes are TRBV2 and TRBJ2-5; 10 positions agree with TRBD2. The germline gives CDR1 SNHLY, CDR2 FYNNEI. CDR3 length equals 13 residues. V lost 6 bases to trimming and J lost 5 bases; unmatched junction nucleotides: 3. Here the CDR3 reads CASSGLAEETQYF. For the CDR3, the DNA is TGTGCCAGCAGCGGACTAGCGGAGGAGACCCAGTACTTC.

The chain links TRBV29-1 to TRBJ2-7; 8 bases are a match to TRBD1. The V segment lost 6 bases and the J segment 2 bases; nucleotides outside the gene matches: 6. Germline V gene data show CDR1 as SQVTM and CDR2 as ANQGSEA. This CDR3 spans 13 amino acids. The CDR3 protein is CSVRAGGTYEQYF. The CDR3 nucleotides read TGCAGCGTGCGGGCAGGGGGCACCTACGAGCAGTACTTC.

The chain carries TRBV4-2 and TRBJ2-7; 10 nucleotides align to TRBD2. This CDR3 has 15 amino acids. After removal of 1 base from V and 3 bases from J, the junction contained 3 bases not matched to a gene. Germline-derived CDR1 and CDR2 are LGHNA and YNFKEQ. The CDR3 region has the DNA TGTGCCAGCAGCCAAGCACTAGCGGGAAACTACGAGCAGTACTTC. Translation gives CASSQALAGNYEQYF.

The chain employs TRBV28 and TRBJ2-7, with 9 positions matching TRBD2. This CDR3 is 16 amino acids long. V lost 8 bases and J lost 2; bases outside the gene matches: 13. Germline lookup yields CDR1 MDHEN and CDR2 SYDVKM. The CDR3 DNA reads as TGTGCCAGCGCTAGCGGGACGATGGCCCCCCCCTACGAGCAGTACTTC. Amino acids: CASASGTMAPPYEQYF.

The chain combines TRBV5-1 with TRBJ2-3, with D perhaps matching TRBD2 (5 bases). The CDR3 runs 13 residues. Germline V gene sequence: CDR1 SGHRS, CDR2 YFSETQ. Trimming left V 4 bases short and J 4 bases short, with 10 bases between. The CDR3 sequence is CASSQGSSDTQYF. CDR3 DNA sequence: TGCGCCAGCAGCCAAGGGAGTTCAGATACGCAGTATTTT.

Written as DNA, the CDR3 is TGTGCCAGCAGCCAAGACCGGAATAGCGGCACAGATACGCAGTATTTT. It encodes CASSQDRNSGTDTQYF. The V gene is TRBV4-2, the J gene TRBJ2-3; possible D gene TRBD2, 5 bases. From germline, CDR1 is LGHNA and CDR2 YNFKEQ. Trimming took 0 bases from V and 1 from J, leaving 11 bases between them. There are 16 residues in the CDR3.

The chain recombines TRBV5-1 with TRBJ2-7; either TRBD1 or TRBD2 may fit D (6 bases each). V lost 0 bases, J lost 3 bases, and 13 bases lay in between. This CDR3 is built from 15 residues. Germline assignment: CDR1 SGHRS and CDR2 YFSETQ. The CDR3 protein is CASSLGGAGSYEQYF. The CDR3 DNA is TGCGCCAGCAGCTTGGGGGGGGCAGGGAGCTACGAGCAGTACTTC.

The genes are TRBV30 and TRBJ2-2, with 9 bases aligning to TRBD2. CDR1 GTSNPN and CDR2 SVGIG come from the germline V gene (reference sequence). The junction had 6 bases not matched to a gene; V was cut back by 0 bases and J by 7 bases. CDR3 length equals 15 residues. The DNA for the CDR3 is TGTGCCTGGAGTGTACTGGCGGGAGGGAACGGGGAGCTGTTTTTT. It encodes CAWSVLAGGNGELFF.

This chain uses TRBV28 with TRBJ2-5, with D possibly being TRBD2 (7 bases). CDR3 size: 14 residues. Between the trimmed V and J ends, which lost 8 bases and 3 bases, there was a span of 16 bases. CDR1 MDHEN and CDR2 SYDVKM come from the germline V gene. CDR3 DNA: TGTGCCAGCGGTGACCAGGGGAGGGAAGAGACCCAGTACTTC. As protein: CASGDQGREETQYF.

The V and J genes are TRBV19 and TRBJ1-1; D is unresolved. This CDR3 comprises 13 residues. The V gene's germline CDR1 is LNHDA and CDR2 SQIVND (reference sequence). Trimming removed 2 bases from V and 1 base from J, with 5 bases in between. CDR3 in amino acids: CASSINTNTEAFF. The CDR3 DNA reads TGTGCCAGTAGTATAAACACGAACACTGAAGCTTTCTTT. Complete variable domain (other parts from reference TRBV19 and TRBJ1-1): DGGITQSPKYLFRKEGQNVTLSCEQNLNHDAMYWYRQDPGQGLRLIYYSQIVNDFQKGDIAEGYSVSREKKESFPLTVTSAQKNPTAFYLCASSINTNTEAFFGQGTRLTVV.

The J gene is TRBJ2-7, the V gene TRBV28; 14 bases align to TRBD2. The CDR3 is 13 amino acids. Germline lookup yields CDR1 MDHEN and CDR2 SYDVKM. J was trimmed by 5 bases and V by 6 bases; bases with no gene match: 0. The CDR3 DNA reads TGTGCCAGCAGGGGACTAGCGGGAGACGAGCAGTACTTC. Translation gives CASRGLAGDEQYF.

In nucleotides, the CDR3 is TGTGCCAGCAGCTTAGGAGCGGGAGTTTGGGATGAGCAGTTCTTC. This encodes CASSLGAGVWDEQFF. The J gene is TRBJ2-1, the V gene TRBV7-2; 8 bases are shared with TRBD2. The J segment lost 8 bases and the V segment lost 1 base, leaving 7 bases of the junction unmatched. The CDR3 totals 15 residues. CDR1 and CDR2 from the germline V gene are SGHTA and FQGNSA.